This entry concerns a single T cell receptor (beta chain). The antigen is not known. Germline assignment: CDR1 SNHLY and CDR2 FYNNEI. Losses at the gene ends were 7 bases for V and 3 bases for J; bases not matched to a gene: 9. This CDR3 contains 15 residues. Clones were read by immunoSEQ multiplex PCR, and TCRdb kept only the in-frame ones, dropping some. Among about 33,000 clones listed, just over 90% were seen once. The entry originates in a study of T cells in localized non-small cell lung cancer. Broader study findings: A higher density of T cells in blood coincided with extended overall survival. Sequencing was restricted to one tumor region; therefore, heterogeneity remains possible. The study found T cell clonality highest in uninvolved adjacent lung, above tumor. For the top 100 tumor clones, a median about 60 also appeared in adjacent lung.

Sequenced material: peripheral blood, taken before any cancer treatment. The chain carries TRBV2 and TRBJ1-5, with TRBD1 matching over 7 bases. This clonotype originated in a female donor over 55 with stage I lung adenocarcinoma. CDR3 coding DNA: TGTGCCAGCACCCTCCAGGGGGGCTTCAATCAGCCCCAGCATTTT. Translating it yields CASTLQGGFNQPQHF.